The 21 T cell receptor beta chains listed next were all sequenced from one sample in a study of T cell changes during pregnancy in multiple sclerosis. Some clones are missing from TCRdb's copy, which holds only in-frame ones; the method was immunoSEQ multiplex PCR. The table has tens of thousands of clones, around 92% seen once. Material: peripheral blood, obtained in the first trimester of pregnancy. The source is a female donor with multiple sclerosis, enrolled in a pregnancy study.

This rearrangement joins TRBV7-6 to TRBJ1-1, with D uncertain. The length of the CDR3 is 14 residues. The V and J ends lost 1 base and 0 bases respectively, with 6 bases between them. Germline V gene sequence: CDR1 SGHVS, CDR2 FNYEAQ. CDR3 residues: CASSLGVMNTEAFF. CDR3 DNA sequence: TGTGCCAGCAGCTTAGGAGTCATGAACACTGAAGCTTTCTTT.

V is TRBV4-3 and J is TRBJ2-3; TRBD1 agrees at 7 bases. Looked up from germline, CDR1 is LGHNA and CDR2 is YSLEER. The CDR3 extends over 16 amino acids. V was pared by 4 bases and J by 3 bases, with 10 bases of the junction left unmatched. CDR3 DNA: TGCGCCAGCAGCCTTAATAACAGGGGAACGACAGATACGCAGTATTTT. This encodes CASSLNNRGTTDTQYF.

The CDR3 DNA reads as TGTGCCTGGAGTACGACTAGCGGGCTCTACAATGAGCAGTTCTTC. This encodes CAWSTTSGLYNEQFF. J is TRBJ2-1 and V is TRBV30; the match to TRBD2 covers 10 bases. Germline CDR1 and CDR2: GTSNPN and SVGIG (reference sequence). There are 15 residues in the CDR3. Germline trimming cut 2 bases from V and 3 bases from J; bases unmatched to any gene: 4.

The chain employs TRBV7-6 and TRBJ2-3; 7 bases agree with TRBD2. The CDR3 length is 15 residues. CDR1 SGHVS and CDR2 FNYEAQ come from the germline V gene. V was clipped by 5 bases and J by 0 bases; unmatched bases: 5. CDR3 DNA: TGTGCCAGCAGCAAACAGCGGGGTAGCACAGATACGCAGTATTTT. Protein: CASSKQRGSTDTQYF.

The chain employs TRBV6-1 and TRBJ1-1; D is perhaps TRBD1 (6 bases). The CDR3 runs 15 residues. Looked up from germline, CDR1 is MNHNS and CDR2 is SASEGT. V gave up 2 bases and J gave up 4 bases, with 14 bases separating them. The CDR3 loop is CASSEPGVGGTEAFF. The DNA of the CDR3 is TGTGCCAGCAGTGAACCAGGGGTAGGGGGCACTGAAGCTTTCTTT.

The chain links TRBV14 to TRBJ2-7; 8 bases are shared with TRBD1. The CDR3 length is 15 residues. V lost 3 bases to trimming and J lost 3 bases; unmatched junction nucleotides: 7. CDR1 and CDR2 (germline): SGHDN, FVKESK. DNA for the CDR3: TGTGCCAGCAGCCAGGGGACAGGAGATGTCTACGAGCAGTACTTC. Translating it yields CASSQGTGDVYEQYF. Full variable domain (rest looked up from reference TRBV14 and TRBJ2-7): EAGVTQFPSHSVIEKGQTVTLRCDPISGHDNLYWYRRVMGKEIKFLLHFVKESKQDESGMPNNRFLAERTGGTYSTLKVQPAELEDSGVYFCASSQGTGDVYEQYFGPGTRLTVT.

The chain combines TRBV11-2 with TRBJ2-7; 11 bases are a match to TRBD2. CDR1 and CDR2 (germline): SGHAT, FQNNGV. The CDR3 has 15 amino acids. Trimming at V came to 1 base and at J to 6 bases, leaving 5 bases not matched to a gene. Written as DNA, the CDR3 is TGTGCCAGCAGCTTAGGTCTAGCGGGAGGTGGCGAGCAGTACTTC. Translated, it gives CASSLGLAGGGEQYF.

The rearrangement joins TRBV7-9 to TRBJ1-1, with a weak D call TRBD1 (5 bases). V dropped 4 bases and J dropped 5 bases, with 14 bases sitting between them. From germline, CDR1 is SEHNR and CDR2 FQNEAQ (reference sequence). The CDR3 loop spans 14 amino acids. For the CDR3, the DNA is TGTGCCAGCAGCTCCAGCGGGGGTCAAACTGAAGCTTTCTTT. This encodes CASSSSGGQTEAFF.

CDR3 amino acids: CASSPTEIQETQYF. CDR3 nucleotide sequence: TGTGCCAGCAGCCCAACAGAAATACAAGAGACCCAGTACTTC. V is TRBV7-2 and J is TRBJ2-5, with D unclear. Trimming cost V 5 bases and J 2 bases, with 12 bases left between them. Germline CDR1 SGHTA, CDR2 FQGNSA. The CDR3 covers 14 residues.

This chain joins TRBV6-1 and TRBJ1-1; 7 nucleotides match TRBD1. The J segment lost 4 bases and the V segment lost 3 bases, leaving 5 bases of the junction unmatched. Germline V lookup: CDR1 MNHNS, CDR2 SASEGT. The CDR3 consists of 14 residues. The CDR3 bases are TGTGCCAGCAGTGACAGGGGGATTGGCACTGAAGCTTTCTTT. Protein product: CASSDRGIGTEAFF.

This rearrangement joins TRBV6-5 to TRBJ2-7, with D maybe TRBD2 (6 bases). Per the germline V gene, CDR1 is MNHEY and CDR2 is SVGAGI. V was clipped by 6 bases and J by 2 bases, with 11 bases between them. The CDR3 totals 13 residues. The CDR3: CASRRGATYEQYF. CDR3 sequence (DNA): TGTGCCAGCAGGCGGGGCGCGACCTACGAGCAGTACTTC.

The V and J genes are TRBV27 and TRBJ2-1; TRBD2 matches 7 bases. The CDR3 runs 16 residues. Per the germline V gene, CDR1 is MNHEY and CDR2 is SMNVEV (reference sequence). The J segment lost 2 bases and the V segment lost 4 bases, leaving 8 bases of the junction unmatched. For the CDR3, the DNA is TGTGCCAGCAGTTACGCGACTAGCAGGACCTACAATGAGCAGTTCTTC. It encodes CASSYATSRTYNEQFF.

The J gene is TRBJ2-2, the V gene TRBV10-3; 7 nucleotides agree with TRBD1. CDR1 and CDR2 from the germline V gene are ENHRY and SYGVKD. The CDR3 consists of 17 residues. The J segment lost 3 bases and the V segment lost 10 bases, leaving 17 bases of the junction unmatched. DNA for the CDR3: TGTGCCACCGCGTCTTTTGTAGGGGGCCTCGACACCGGGGAGCTGTTTTTT. It translates to CATASFVGGLDTGELFF.

The chain recombines TRBV14 with TRBJ1-5; D is uncertain. The CDR3 loop spans 14 amino acids. V was shortened by 4 bases and J by 4 bases, with 11 bases between the two germline ends. The germline V gene encodes CDR1 SGHDN and CDR2 FVKESK. Here the CDR3 reads CASSLSGSNQPQHF. Written as DNA, the CDR3 is TGTGCCAGCAGCCTATCAGGTTCAAATCAGCCCCAGCATTTT.

This rearrangement joins TRBV5-4 to TRBJ1-4; 9 bases agree with TRBD1. The J segment lost 10 bases and the V segment lost 4 bases, leaving 11 bases of the junction unmatched. The CDR3 sequence is 15 residues long. The germline V gene has CDR1 SGHNT and CDR2 YYREEE (reference sequence). The CDR3 is CASSEQTGGQGKLFF. The CDR3 DNA reads as TGTGCCAGCAGCGAACAAACAGGGGGACAGGGAAAACTGTTTTTT.

This sequence joins TRBV4-3 and TRBJ2-7, with D tentatively TRBD2 (6 bases). The CDR3 is 18 amino acids. CDR1 and CDR2 (germline): LGHNA, YSLEER. Trimming left V 0 bases short and J 0 bases short, with 18 bases between. The CDR3 nucleotides read TGCGCCAGCAGCCAAGATCCCCCCGGGGCGGGGAGCTCCTACGAGCAGTACTTC. Translated, it gives CASSQDPPGAGSSYEQYF.

The CDR3 bases are TGTGCCAGCAGCGCAGGACTAGCGGGAAATCCTAGCTCCTACAATGAGCAGTTCTTC. It codes for CASSAGLAGNPSSYNEQFF. The gene calls are TRBV9 and TRBJ2-1, with 12 nucleotides matching TRBD2. V shed 3 bases and J 0 bases; nucleotides not matched to a gene: 10. The germline V gene encodes CDR1 SGDLS and CDR2 YYNGEE. This CDR3 is built from 19 residues.

The chain carries TRBV7-6 and TRBJ2-5; 10 bases map to TRBD2. This CDR3 has 19 amino acids. Per germline, CDR1 SGHVS and CDR2 FNYEAQ. V trimming: 1 base; J trimming: 5 bases; junction bases outside the gene matches: 16. The CDR3 DNA is TGTGCCAGCAGCTTAGGACCTAGCGGGAGAGCCCCCGCAAGGGAGACCCAGTACTTC. This encodes CASSLGPSGRAPARETQYF.

V gene TRBV21-1 combines with J gene TRBJ2-3; the table names TRBD2, a call not compared with the DNA. TRBV21-1 is tagged as a pseudogene. The CDR3 is 16 residues long. The DNA for the CDR3 is TGTGCCAGCAGCAAGCTGCCGGGAGGAAGCACAGATACGCAGTATTTT. This sequence encodes CASSKLPGGSTDTQYF.

V gene TRBV27 combines with J gene TRBJ2-2; TRBD2 aligns across 7 bases. Germline CDR1 MNHEY, CDR2 SMNVEV (reference sequence). The CDR3 is 17 residues long. Trimming at V came to 7 bases and at J to 6 bases, leaving 17 bases not matched to a gene. The CDR3 reads CASTFRWGGSLSGELFF. For the CDR3, the DNA is TGTGCCAGCACCTTTCGTTGGGGGGGTAGTTTGTCCGGGGAGCTGTTTTTT.

V is TRBV29-1 and J is TRBJ2-7; TRBD2 aligns across 11 bases. The CDR3 extends over 15 amino acids. Unmatched junction bases numbered 11, after V lost 5 bases and J lost 5 bases. The germline V gene encodes CDR1 SQVTM and CDR2 ANQGSEA. The CDR3 spells CSVSNSGRARDEQYF. The CDR3 DNA reads as TGCAGCGTTTCTAATAGCGGGAGGGCGAGAGACGAGCAGTACTTC.